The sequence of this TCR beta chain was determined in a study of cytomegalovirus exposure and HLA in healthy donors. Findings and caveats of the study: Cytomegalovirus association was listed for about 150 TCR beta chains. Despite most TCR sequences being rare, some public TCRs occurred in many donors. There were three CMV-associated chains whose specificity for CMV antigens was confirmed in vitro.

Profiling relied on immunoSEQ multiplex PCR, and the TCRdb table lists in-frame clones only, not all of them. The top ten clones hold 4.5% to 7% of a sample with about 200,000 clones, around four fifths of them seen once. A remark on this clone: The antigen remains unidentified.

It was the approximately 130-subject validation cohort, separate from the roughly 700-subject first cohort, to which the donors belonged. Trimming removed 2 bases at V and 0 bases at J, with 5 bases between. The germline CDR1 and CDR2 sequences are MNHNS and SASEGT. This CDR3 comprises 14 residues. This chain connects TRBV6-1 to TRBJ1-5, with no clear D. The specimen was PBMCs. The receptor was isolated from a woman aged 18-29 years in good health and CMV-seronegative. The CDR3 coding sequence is TGTGCCAGCAGTGAAATGGGTAGCAATCAGCCCCAGCATTTT. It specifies CASSEMGSNQPQHF.